This record looks at one TCR beta chain sequence and its context. It has no known antigen specificity. Base-call qualities are not available, and no considerably larger clone is one nucleotide away. This record comes from a study of shared clonotypes between healthy human individuals (dated by TCRdb to about 2020). Describing the broader study: Three men and two women, aged 18 to 49 years, made up the cohort. For each donor, CD4 naive and CD4 memory were each given three plates, CD8 naive was given two plates, and CD8 memory was given one plate. Libraries were prepared and TCR repertoires were sequenced by different laboratories using diverse techniques, in order to increase sequencing depth and limit assay-specific biases. Blood TCR repertoires of a handful of healthy adults were deeply sequenced to estimate repertoire size and the extent of clonotype sharing between individuals. Per donor, leukapheresis produced somewhere between about 0.94 and 8.9 billion PBMCs.

CD8 naive samples consisted of CD45RO-negative cells that were positively selected for CCR7, yielding a CD45RA+CCR7+ population without TemRA cells. Healthy HIV-negative adults with no recently reported acute infections or vaccinations were included as donors. Every donor was a Caucasian adult residing in Nashville, Tennessee, USA. Blood was collected by leukapheresis, and PBMCs were isolated by Ficoll-Histopaque density gradient centrifugation and then cryopreserved in liquid nitrogen vapor phase. Analytical flow cytometry was used to check the purity and quantity of every magnetically sorted T cell population. Genomic DNA was isolated from every sorted fraction and measured by UV absorbance on a Nanodrop 2000c. On the study overall, not on this receptor specifically: Estimated clonotype richness was generally larger for naive than for memory subsets. Because the study included a small number of donors, the genetic and exposure-history diversity represented was limited. Based on pairwise subsampling, the degree of clonotype sharing among donors was expected to be affected by sequencing depth. Compared with non-shared clonotypes, clonotypes shared by all four sorted-subset donors had higher generation probabilities. Incomplete sequencing was indicated by rarefaction of sorted-subset datasets, despite the large sequencing depth. Sampling was restricted to blood, and TCR repertoires in tissue are likely to differ from TCR repertoires in blood. Across several donors, about 5% of naive CD4, roughly 3.8% of naive CD8, under 2.5% of memory CD4, and 0.4% to 0.45% of memory CD8 clonotypes were shared.

Using the deep immunoSEQ assay, TCR CDR3 regions were amplified from genomic DNA by multiplex PCR. Extracted genomic DNA from each cell subset was spread evenly across all wells of several immunoSEQ 96-well plates, with each plate serving as a replicate. For sorted subsets, each replicate PCR was loaded with about 200 ng genomic DNA, equivalent to some 31,000 T cell genomes. Purified libraries were measured with a Qubit 3.0 fluorometer, size-checked on a Bioanalyzer 2100, and measured again with the KAPA Library Quantification kit. A separate single-read 150-cycle Illumina NextSeq 550 flow cell was used to sequence each immunoSEQ 96-well plate. For the original study's pipeline: Because the immunoSEQ output held only junctional sequences and lacked quality scores, the filtering could not match the filtering applied to full-length reads. To assign V/J genes and CDR3, sequences were annotated against IMGT germline references using PyIR, a Python wrapper for IgBLAST v1.9. Reads with weak V/J assignments (E-value above 1e-6), missing CDR3, stop codons, out-of-frame junctions, or ambiguous translated residues were removed. A V3J clonotype was defined by an identical inferred V gene, J gene, and CDR3 amino acid sequence. To compute the percentage overlap between repertoires, the number of shared unique clonotypes was divided by the size of the smaller repertoire. RTK rarefaction, the Chao1 estimator, and Recon v2.1 estimates of unobserved clonotypes were used to assess repertoire richness. Generation probabilities were computed with OLGA for all TCRbeta clonotypes obtained by the gDNA method from four donors. Imported from immuneACCESS, the table was reduced by TCRdb to in-frame sequences with V and J called. These copies leave out some clones; in studies compared against another copy, an unresolved V gene accounts for under half, and the cause of the remainder is not known. V and J calls and clone size are as listed in that table; D and trimming were resolved from the DNA. Counted in this sample were about 2 million clones; approximately 94% of them appeared once. More than 0.9% of the sample is in the top ten clones.

Sample: naive CD8+ T cells sorted from blood. This specimen's cell subset or site label, interpreted: CD45RA+CCR7+. This receptor was identified in a man aged 18-30 years in good health.

The CDR3 loop reads CASSSPDSFNQPQHF. The bases read TGTGCCAGTAGTTCACCGGACAGCTTCAATCAGCCCCAGCATTTT. Here the chain combines TRBV19 and TRBJ1-5; perhaps TRBD1 is the D gene, with 6 bases matching. V is pared back by 5 bases and J by 3 bases, with 14 bases lying between the germline termini. CDR1 and CDR2 were assigned from the germline V gene (reference sequence) as LNHDA and SQIVND. The CDR3 contains 15 residues, cysteine and phenylalanine counted. Here the CDR3 DNA is all that survives: 45 bases in frame from base 1.